This TCR beta chain was profiled in a study of cytomegalovirus exposure and HLA in healthy donors. Turning to the study itself: Some 180 million T cells yielded around 120 million unique TCR beta sequences in earlier analysis. About 77 million unique TCRs from HLA-typed donors made up an early data release. General observations from the study: Cytomegalovirus-associated TCR beta chains were listed, numbering some 150.

Germline CDR1 reads MDHEN; CDR2 reads SYDVKM. The CDR3 consists of 13 residues. V lost 6 bases and J lost 6, with 14 bases in between. Vbeta (60) and Jbeta (13) primers were used in the PCR. The repertoire was sequenced with immunoSEQ multiplex PCR; TCRdb's copy has only in-frame clones and lacks some. Here the sample spans some 130,000 clones, about 80% being singletons. In the case of this clone: No antigen is known for it.

Donors had nominal health at sampling but likely had unrecorded immune exposures. The sample consisted of PBMCs. The clonotype originates from a male donor in good health and CMV-seronegative. The J gene is TRBJ1-1, the V gene TRBV28, with D possibly being TRBD1 (5 bases). In DNA, the CDR3 is TGTGCCAGCAGCTCTAGCTGGGGGGCTGAAGCTTTCTTT. Encoded protein: CASSSSWGAEAFF.